These 15 T cell receptor beta chains share one sample of origin, sequenced in a study of shared T cell receptors in the human thymus. Libraries were prepared by immunoSEQ multiplex PCR; TCRdb keeps only in-frame clonotypes and omits some of them. Here the sample spans hundreds of thousands of clones, 70% to 80% being singletons. This sample was also put to use in a study of human thymus T cells.

The material sequenced was thymocytes. The receptors shown here come from a boy younger than two with a congenital heart defect.

The rearrangement joins TRBV5-1 to TRBJ2-1; 11 positions match TRBD2. Losses at the gene ends were 0 bases for V and 6 bases for J; bases not matched to a gene: 5. CDR1 is SGHRS, CDR2 YFSETQ, per germline. This CDR3 contains 16 residues. This CDR3 is CASSLAGSGRGNEQFF. CDR3 nucleotide sequence: TGCGCCAGCAGCTTGGCCGGTAGCGGGAGGGGCAATGAGCAGTTCTTC.

Here the CDR3 reads CASSIGPGQGAYEQYF. DNA for the CDR3: TGTGCCAGTAGTATAGGCCCGGGACAGGGCGCCTACGAGCAGTACTTC. The chain is built from TRBV19 and TRBJ2-7, with 9 bases that match TRBD1. Trimming cost V 1 base and J 2 bases; bases outside gene matches: 6. CDR3 length equals 16 residues. Germline V CDR1 and CDR2: LNHDA, SQIVND (reference sequence).

V usage is TRBV7-8 and J usage is TRBJ1-2; 11 positions match TRBD1. The CDR3 consists of 15 residues. The V gene's germline CDR1 is SGHVS and CDR2 FQNEAQ. V gave up 1 base and J gave up 8 bases; unmatched junction bases: 6. Here the CDR3 reads CASSLDRGTGGGYTF. In nucleotides, the CDR3 is TGTGCCAGCAGCTTAGATCGGGGGACAGGGGGAGGCTACACCTTC.

The chain couples TRBV28 to TRBJ2-1, with TRBD1 matching 10 bases. V shed 5 bases, J shed 8 bases, and the junction held 9 bases outside the gene matches. This CDR3 region has 15 residues. The germline V gene has CDR1 MDHEN and CDR2 SYDVKM. CDR3 region: CASSRDRGILHEQFF. The CDR3 DNA reads TGTGCCAGCAGTCGGGACAGGGGTATCCTGCATGAGCAGTTCTTC.

This clone appeared once. The V call is TRBV9, the J call TRBJ2-1; tentatively, D is TRBD2 (6 bases). Germline values: CDR1 SGDLS, CDR2 YYNGEE. The ends were cut back, 8 bases at V and 2 bases at J, with 11 bases in the middle. The CDR3 runs 13 residues. CDR3 protein: CASSSAPYNEQFF. The CDR3 bases are TGTGCCAGTTCTAGCGCCCCCTACAATGAGCAGTTCTTC. Complete variable domain (other parts from reference TRBV9 and TRBJ2-1): DSGVTQTPKHLITATGQRVTLRCSPRSGDLSVYWYQQSLDQGLQFLIQYYNGEERAKGNILERFSAQQFPDLHSELNLSSLELGDSALYFCASSSAPYNEQFFGPGTRLTVL.

This clone came up a few times. The gene calls are TRBV2 and TRBJ2-5; 8 bases align to TRBD2. Germline values: CDR1 SNHLY, CDR2 FYNNEI. The CDR3 length is 20 residues. The ends lost 3 bases at V and 2 bases at J; junction bases unmatched: 20. The CDR3 DNA reads as TGTGCCAGCAGTGACCCAGCGGGAGTGGGCCGGTCCATGAAACAAGAGACCCAGTACTTC. This codes for CASSDPAGVGRSMKQETQYF.

The V gene is TRBV5-1, the J gene TRBJ2-1; 11 bases map to TRBD2. The CDR3 contains 15 residues. Unmatched junction bases numbered 6, after V lost 4 bases and J lost 6 bases. Per germline, CDR1 SGHRS and CDR2 YFSETQ. The CDR3 sequence is CASSALAGGPNEQFF. The CDR3 nucleotides read TGCGCCAGCAGCGCGCTAGCGGGAGGACCCAATGAGCAGTTCTTC.

This clone has just a few counts. V gene TRBV7-9 combines with J gene TRBJ2-5, with 7 bases that match TRBD2. V lost 5 bases and J lost 1; bases outside the gene matches: 4. CDR3 length: 14 amino acids. CDR1 and CDR2 from the germline V gene are SEHNR and FQNEAQ (reference sequence). CDR3: CASSAASGQETQYF. The CDR3 DNA is TGTGCCAGCAGCGCCGCTAGCGGCCAAGAGACCCAGTACTTC.

The rearrangement uses TRBV18 and TRBJ2-6; no firm D call. The CDR3 contains 18 residues. Germline CDR1 KGHSH, CDR2 LQKENI. The germline V and J ends were trimmed by 3 bases and 0 bases, with 15 bases remaining between them. CDR3 DNA: TGTGCCAGCTCACCTTGGCAGCCTAGACCCTCTGGGGCCAACGTCCTGACTTTC. Protein sequence: CASSPWQPRPSGANVLTF.

This clone was found a few times. The V and J genes are TRBV4-3 and TRBJ2-2; tentatively, D is TRBD2 (6 bases). This CDR3 is 17 amino acids long. Germline V CDR1 and CDR2: LGHNA, YSLEER. V lost 1 base to trimming and J lost 4 bases, with 16 bases between them. The CDR3: CASSQGGVSDTTGELFF. DNA of the CDR3: TGCGCCAGCAGCCAAGGGGGGGTTAGCGATACCACCGGGGAGCTGTTTTTT.

V and J are TRBV30 and TRBJ2-7; TRBD1 aligns across 8 bases. V lost 3 bases, J lost 5 bases, and 3 bases stayed unmatched. CDR3 length: 12 amino acids. Germline V CDR1 and CDR2: GTSNPN, SVGIG (reference sequence). DNA for the CDR3: TGTGCCTGGAGGGCAGGGGGCCACGAGCAGTACTTC. As protein: CAWRAGGHEQYF.

The V call is TRBV4-3, the J call TRBJ2-7; 10 nucleotides agree with TRBD1. This CDR3 has 15 residues. After removal of 4 bases from V and 2 bases from J, the junction contained 5 bases not matched to a gene. Germline V gene data show CDR1 as LGHNA and CDR2 as YSLEER. The CDR3 loop is CASSRGTGDPYEQYF. In DNA form, the CDR3 reads TGCGCCAGCAGCCGAGGGACAGGGGACCCCTACGAGCAGTACTTC.

The V gene is TRBV25-1, the J gene TRBJ2-1; D is possibly TRBD2 (6 bases). Per germline, CDR1 MGHDK and CDR2 SYGVNS. Trimming took off 6 bases at V and 5 bases at J, with 17 bases between the two ends. This CDR3 has 15 amino acids. The CDR3 spells CASSVGSGYNNEQFF. The CDR3 coding sequence is TGTGCCAGCAGCGTAGGTAGCGGTTACAACAATGAGCAGTTCTTC.

J is TRBJ1-1 and V is TRBV27; tentatively, D is TRBD1 (5 bases). V dropped 3 bases and J dropped 6 bases, with 11 bases sitting between them. The germline CDR1 and CDR2 sequences are MNHEY and SMNVEV (reference sequence). The CDR3 length is 13 residues. Here the CDR3 DNA reads TGTGCCAGCAGTTTTCAGGGAAGGGCTGAAGCTTTCTTT. It yields the protein CASSFQGRAEAFF.

The chain joins TRBV4-2 to TRBJ2-7, with 7 positions matching TRBD2. The V segment lost 1 base and the J segment 1 base; nucleotides outside the gene matches: 1. This CDR3 is built from 14 residues. The germline V gene has CDR1 LGHNA and CDR2 YNFKEQ. CDR3 sequence reads: CASSQGAGSYEQYF. CDR3 in DNA: TGTGCCAGCAGCCAAGGAGCGGGGTCCTACGAGCAGTACTTC.